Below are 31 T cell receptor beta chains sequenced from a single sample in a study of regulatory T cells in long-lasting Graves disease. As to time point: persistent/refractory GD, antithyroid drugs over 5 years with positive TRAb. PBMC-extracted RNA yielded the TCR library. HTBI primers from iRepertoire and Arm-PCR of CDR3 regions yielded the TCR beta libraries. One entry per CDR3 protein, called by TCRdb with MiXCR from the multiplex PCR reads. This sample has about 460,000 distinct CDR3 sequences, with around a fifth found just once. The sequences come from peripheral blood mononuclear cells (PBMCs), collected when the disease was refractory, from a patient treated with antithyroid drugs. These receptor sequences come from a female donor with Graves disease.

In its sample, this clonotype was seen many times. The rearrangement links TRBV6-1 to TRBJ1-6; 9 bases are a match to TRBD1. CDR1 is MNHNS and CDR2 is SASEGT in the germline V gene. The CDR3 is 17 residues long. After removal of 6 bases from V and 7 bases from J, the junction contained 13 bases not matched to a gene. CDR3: CASRQIRDRVGNSPLHF. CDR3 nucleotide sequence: TGTGCCAGCAGACAAATCCGGGACAGGGTGGGGAATTCACCCCTCCACTTT.

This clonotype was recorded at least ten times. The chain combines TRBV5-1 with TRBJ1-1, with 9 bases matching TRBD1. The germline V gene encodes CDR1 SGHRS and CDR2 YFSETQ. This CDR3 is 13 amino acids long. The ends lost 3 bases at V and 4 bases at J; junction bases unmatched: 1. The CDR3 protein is CASSWTGVTEAFF. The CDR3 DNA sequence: TGCGCCAGCAGCTGGACAGGGGTCACTGAAGCTTTCTTT. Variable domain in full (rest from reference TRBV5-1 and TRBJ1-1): KAGVTQTPRYLIKTRGQQVTLSCSPISGHRSVSWYQQTPGQGLQFLFEYFSETQRNKGNFPGRFSGRQFSNSRSEMNVSTLELGDSALYLCASSWTGVTEAFFGQGTRLTVV.

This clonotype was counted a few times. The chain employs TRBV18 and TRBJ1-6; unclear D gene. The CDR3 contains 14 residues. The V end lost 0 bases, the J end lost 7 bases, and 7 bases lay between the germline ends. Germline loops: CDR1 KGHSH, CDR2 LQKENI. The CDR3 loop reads CASSPPGGNSPLHF. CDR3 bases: TGTGCCAGCTCACCACCGGGAGGGAATTCACCCCTCCACTTT.

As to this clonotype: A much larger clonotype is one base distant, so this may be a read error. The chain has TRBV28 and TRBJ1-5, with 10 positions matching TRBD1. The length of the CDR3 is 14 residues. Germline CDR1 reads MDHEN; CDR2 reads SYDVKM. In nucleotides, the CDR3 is TGTGTCAGCAGGGGGACAGGGGTACATCAGCCCCAGCATTTT. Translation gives CVSRGTGVHQPQHF.

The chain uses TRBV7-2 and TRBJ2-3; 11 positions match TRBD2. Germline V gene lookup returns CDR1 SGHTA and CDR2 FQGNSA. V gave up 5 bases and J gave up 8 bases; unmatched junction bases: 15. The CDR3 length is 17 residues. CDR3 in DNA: TGTGCCAGCAGCCCGCGAGGTGGTGGTCTAGCGGGGGGTACGCAGTATTTT. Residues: CASSPRGGGLAGGTQYF.

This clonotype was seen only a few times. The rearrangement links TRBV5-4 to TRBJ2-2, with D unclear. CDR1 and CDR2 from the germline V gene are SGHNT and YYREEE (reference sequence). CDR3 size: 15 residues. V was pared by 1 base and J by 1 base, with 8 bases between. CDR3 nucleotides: TGTGCCAGCAGCTTGTCCGGACGGAACACCGGGGAGCTGTTTTTT. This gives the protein CASSLSGRNTGELFF.

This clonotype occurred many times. CDR3 coding DNA: TGTGCCAGCAGTTCGGGGGATTTAGGGGAGGAGACCCAGTACTTC. It yields the protein CASSSGDLGEETQYF. The chain uses TRBV7-9 and TRBJ2-5, with a tentative D call TRBD2 (6 bases). Germline V gene data show CDR1 as SEHNR and CDR2 as FQNEAQ (reference sequence). This CDR3 is built from 15 residues. Trimming took off 6 bases at V and 5 bases at J, with 19 bases between the two ends.

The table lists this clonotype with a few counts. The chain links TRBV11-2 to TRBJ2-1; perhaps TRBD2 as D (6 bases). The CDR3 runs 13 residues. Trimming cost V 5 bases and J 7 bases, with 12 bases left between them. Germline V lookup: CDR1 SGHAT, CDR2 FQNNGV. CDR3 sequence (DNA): TGTGCCAGCAGCACCTCACTAGCTAATGAGCAGTTCTTC. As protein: CASSTSLANEQFF.

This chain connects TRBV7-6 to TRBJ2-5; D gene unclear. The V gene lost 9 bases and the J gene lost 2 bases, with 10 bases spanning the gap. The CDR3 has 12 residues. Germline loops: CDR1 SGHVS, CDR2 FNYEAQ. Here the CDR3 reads CASSVGQETQYF. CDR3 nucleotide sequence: TGTGCCAGTTCTGTGGGTCAAGAGACCCAGTACTTC.

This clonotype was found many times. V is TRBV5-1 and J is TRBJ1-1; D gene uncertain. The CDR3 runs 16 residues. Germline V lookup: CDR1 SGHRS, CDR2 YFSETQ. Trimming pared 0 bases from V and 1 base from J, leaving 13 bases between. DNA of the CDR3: TGCGCCAGCAGCTTGGTGCGGGGATCGGCGAACACTGAAGCTTTCTTT. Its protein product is CASSLVRGSANTEAFF.

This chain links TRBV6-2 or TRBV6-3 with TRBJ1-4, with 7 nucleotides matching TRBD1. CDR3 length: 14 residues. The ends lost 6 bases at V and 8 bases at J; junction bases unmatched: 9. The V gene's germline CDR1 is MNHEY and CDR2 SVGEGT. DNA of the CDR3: TGTGCCAGCAGAACGACAGGGATGGGGGAAAAACTGTTTTTT. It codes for CASRTTGMGEKLFF.

CDR3 in DNA: TGCAGCGTCCCCGGGACAGTCGTGGAGCAGTACTTC. Translation: CSVPGTVVEQYF. This chain links TRBV29-1 with TRBJ2-7; TRBD1 matches 7 bases. Per germline, CDR1 SQVTM and CDR2 ANQGSEA. Germline trimming cut 6 bases from V and 7 bases from J; bases unmatched to any gene: 9. CDR3 size: 12 residues.

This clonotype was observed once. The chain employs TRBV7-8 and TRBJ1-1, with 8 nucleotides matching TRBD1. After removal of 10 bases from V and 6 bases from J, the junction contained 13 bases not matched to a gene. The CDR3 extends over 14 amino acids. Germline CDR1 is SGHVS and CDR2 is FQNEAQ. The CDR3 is CANRQVGTGSEAFF. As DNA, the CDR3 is TGTGCCAACCGTCAGGTTGGGACAGGATCTGAAGCTTTCTTT.

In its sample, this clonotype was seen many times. The DNA for the CDR3 is TGTGCCAGCAGAGATACAGGGGCGGGTGAAAAACTGTTTTTT. This sequence encodes CASRDTGAGEKLFF. The genes are TRBV28 and TRBJ1-4; 7 bases match TRBD1. CDR3 size: 14 residues. Germline CDR1 MDHEN, CDR2 SYDVKM. The junction had 8 bases not matched to a gene; V was cut back by 6 bases and J by 7 bases.

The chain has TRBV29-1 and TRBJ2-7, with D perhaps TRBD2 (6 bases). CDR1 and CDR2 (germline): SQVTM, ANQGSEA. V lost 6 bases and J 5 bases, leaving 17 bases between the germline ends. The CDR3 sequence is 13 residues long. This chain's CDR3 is CSVDPQGLDEQYF. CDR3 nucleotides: TGCAGCGTCGACCCCCAGGGACTGGACGAGCAGTACTTC.

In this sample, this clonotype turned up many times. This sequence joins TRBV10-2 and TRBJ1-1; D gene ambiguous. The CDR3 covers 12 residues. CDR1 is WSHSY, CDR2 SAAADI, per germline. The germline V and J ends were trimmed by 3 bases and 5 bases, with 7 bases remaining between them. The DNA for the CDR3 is TGCGCCAGCAGTGAAATGGGTACTGAAGCTTTCTTT. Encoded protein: CASSEMGTEAFF.

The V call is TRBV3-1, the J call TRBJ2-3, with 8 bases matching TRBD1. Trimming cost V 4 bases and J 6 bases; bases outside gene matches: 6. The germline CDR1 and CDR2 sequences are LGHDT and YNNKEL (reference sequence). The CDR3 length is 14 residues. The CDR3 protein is CASSRQGAADTQYF. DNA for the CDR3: TGTGCCAGCAGCCGTCAGGGGGCAGCGGATACGCAGTATTTT.

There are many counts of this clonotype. The chain's CDR3 is CASSPPDRREQYF. CDR3 sequence (DNA): TGTGCCAGCAGTCCTCCTGACAGGAGGGAGCAGTACTTC. The chain links TRBV28 to TRBJ2-7, with TRBD1 as a possible D gene (6 bases). The CDR3 contains 13 residues. The germline V and J ends were trimmed by 5 bases and 7 bases, with 15 bases remaining between them. Germline CDR1 MDHEN, CDR2 SYDVKM. Variable domain in full (rest from reference TRBV28 and TRBJ2-7): DVKVTQSSRYLVKRTGEKVFLECVQDMDHENMFWYRQDPGLGLRLIYFSYDVKMKEKGDIPEGYSVSREKKERFSLILESASTNQTSMYLCASSPPDRREQYFGPGTRLTVT.

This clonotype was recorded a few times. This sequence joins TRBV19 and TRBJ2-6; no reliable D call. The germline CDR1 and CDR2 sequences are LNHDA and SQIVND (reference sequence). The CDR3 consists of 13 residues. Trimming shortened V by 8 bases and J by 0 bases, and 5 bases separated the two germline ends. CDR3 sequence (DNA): TGTGCCAGTGAGAGCTCTGGGGCCAACGTCCTGACTTTC. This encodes CASESSGANVLTF. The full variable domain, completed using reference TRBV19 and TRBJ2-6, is DGGITQSPKYLFRKEGQNVTLSCEQNLNHDAMYWYRQDPGQGLRLIYYSQIVNDFQKGDIAEGYSVSREKKESFPLTVTSAQKNPTAFYLCASESSGANVLTFGAGSRLTVL.

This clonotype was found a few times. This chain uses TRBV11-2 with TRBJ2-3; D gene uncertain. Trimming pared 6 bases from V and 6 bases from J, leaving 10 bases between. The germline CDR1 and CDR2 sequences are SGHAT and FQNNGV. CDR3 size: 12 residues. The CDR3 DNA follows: TGTGCCAGCAGACAAGTCGACGATACGCAGTATTTT. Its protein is CASRQVDDTQYF.

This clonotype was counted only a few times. The chain's CDR3 is CAWSVKGVAEAFF. The CDR3, as DNA: TGTGCCTGGAGTGTTAAGGGGGTCGCTGAAGCTTTCTTT. The V and J genes are TRBV30 and TRBJ1-1, with a possible D match to TRBD1 (6 bases). The V end was cut by 0 bases, the J end by 6 bases, with 11 bases between. Per the germline V gene, CDR1 is GTSNPN and CDR2 is SVGIG (reference sequence). This CDR3 is 13 amino acids long. Filled out from reference TRBV30 and TRBJ1-1, the complete variable domain reads SQTIHQWPATLVQPVGSPLSLECTVEGTSNPNLYWYRQAAGRGLQLLFYSVGIGQISSEVPQNLSASRPQDRQFILSSKKLLLSDSGFYLCAWSVKGVAEAFFGQGTRLTVV.

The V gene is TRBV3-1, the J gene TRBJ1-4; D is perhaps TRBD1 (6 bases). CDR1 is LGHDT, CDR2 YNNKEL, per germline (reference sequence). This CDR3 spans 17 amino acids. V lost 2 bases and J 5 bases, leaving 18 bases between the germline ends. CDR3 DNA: TGTGCCAGCAGCCAACGTATTCACAGGGCCCGAAATGAAAAACTGTTTTTT. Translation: CASSQRIHRARNEKLFF.

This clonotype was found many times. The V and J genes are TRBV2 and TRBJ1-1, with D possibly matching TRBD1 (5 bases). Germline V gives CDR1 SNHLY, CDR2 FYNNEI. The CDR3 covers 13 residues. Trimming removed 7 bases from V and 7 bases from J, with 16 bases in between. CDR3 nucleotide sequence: TGTGCCAGCAACGGGGGAGAGAGGGGTGAAGCTTTCTTT. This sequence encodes CASNGGERGEAFF. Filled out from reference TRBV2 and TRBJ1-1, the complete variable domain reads EPEVTQTPSHQVTQMGQEVILRCVPISNHLYFYWYRQILGQKVEFLVSFYNNEISEKSEIFDDQFSVERPDGSNFTLKIRSTKLEDSAMYFCASNGGERGEAFFGQGTRLTVV.

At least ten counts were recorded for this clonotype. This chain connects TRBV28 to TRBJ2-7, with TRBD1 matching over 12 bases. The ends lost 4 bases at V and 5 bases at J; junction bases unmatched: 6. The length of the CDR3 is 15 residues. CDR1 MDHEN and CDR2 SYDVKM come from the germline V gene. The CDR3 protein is CASSSTGTGGNEQYF. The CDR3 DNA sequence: TGTGCCAGCAGTTCGACCGGGACAGGGGGCAACGAGCAGTACTTC.

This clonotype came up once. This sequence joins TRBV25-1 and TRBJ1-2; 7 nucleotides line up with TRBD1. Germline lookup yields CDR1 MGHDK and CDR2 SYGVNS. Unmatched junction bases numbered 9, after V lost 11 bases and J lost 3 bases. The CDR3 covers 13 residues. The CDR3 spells CASLAGGDYGYTF. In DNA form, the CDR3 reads TGTGCCTCTTTGGCAGGGGGGGACTATGGCTACACCTTC.

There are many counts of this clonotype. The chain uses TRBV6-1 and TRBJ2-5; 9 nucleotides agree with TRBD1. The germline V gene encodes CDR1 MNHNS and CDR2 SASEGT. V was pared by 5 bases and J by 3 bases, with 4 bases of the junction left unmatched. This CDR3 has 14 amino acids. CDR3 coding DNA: TGTGCCAGCAGTCACCGGGACAGGGAAGAGACCCAGTACTTC. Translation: CASSHRDREETQYF.

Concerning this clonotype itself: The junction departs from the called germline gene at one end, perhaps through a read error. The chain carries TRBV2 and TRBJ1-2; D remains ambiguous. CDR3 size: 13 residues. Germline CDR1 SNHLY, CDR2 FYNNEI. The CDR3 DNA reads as TGCGCCAACAGTTCCGAGACTTCCTATGGCTACACCTTC. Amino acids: CANSSETSYGYTF. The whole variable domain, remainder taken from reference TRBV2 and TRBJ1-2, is EPEVTQTPSHQVTQMGQEVILRCVPISNHLYFYWYRQILGQKVEFLVSFYNNEISEKSEIFDDQFSVERPDGSNFTLKIRSTKLEDSAMYFCANSSETSYGYTFGSGTRLTVV.

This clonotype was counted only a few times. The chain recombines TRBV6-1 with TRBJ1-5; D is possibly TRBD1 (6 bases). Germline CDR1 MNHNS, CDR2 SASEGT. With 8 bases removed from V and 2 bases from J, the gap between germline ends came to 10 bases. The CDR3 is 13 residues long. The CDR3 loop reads CASQGGGNQPQHF. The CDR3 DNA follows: TGTGCCAGCCAAGGGGGGGGCAATCAGCCCCAGCATTTT.

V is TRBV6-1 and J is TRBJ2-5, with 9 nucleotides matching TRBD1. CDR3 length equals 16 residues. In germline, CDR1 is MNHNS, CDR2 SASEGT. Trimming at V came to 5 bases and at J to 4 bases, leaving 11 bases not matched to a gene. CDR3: CASSRSTGGDRETQYF. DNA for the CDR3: TGTGCCAGCAGTAGATCGACAGGGGGTGACCGAGAGACCCAGTACTTC.

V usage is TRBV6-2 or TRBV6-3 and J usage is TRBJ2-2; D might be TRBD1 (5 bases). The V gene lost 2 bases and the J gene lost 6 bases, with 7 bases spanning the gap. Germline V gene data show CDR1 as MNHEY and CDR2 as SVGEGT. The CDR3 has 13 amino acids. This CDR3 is CASSYGAAGELFF. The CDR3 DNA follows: TGTGCCAGCAGTTACGGGGCCGCCGGGGAGCTGTTTTTT.

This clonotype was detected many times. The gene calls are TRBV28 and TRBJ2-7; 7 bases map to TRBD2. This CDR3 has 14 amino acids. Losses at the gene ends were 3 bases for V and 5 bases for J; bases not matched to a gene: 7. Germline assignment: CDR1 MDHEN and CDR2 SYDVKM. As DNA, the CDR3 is TGTGCCAGCAGTTTCAGCGGGGTTACGGACGAGCAGTACTTC. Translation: CASSFSGVTDEQYF. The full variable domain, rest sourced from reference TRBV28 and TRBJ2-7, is DVKVTQSSRYLVKRTGEKVFLECVQDMDHENMFWYRQDPGLGLRLIYFSYDVKMKEKGDIPEGYSVSREKKERFSLILESASTNQTSMYLCASSFSGVTDEQYFGPGTRLTVT.